These 25 T cell receptor beta chains share one sample of origin, sequenced in a study of T-cell memory formation after mild COVID-19. TCRdb processed the 5' RACE reads anew with MiXCR; each CDR3 protein has one entry. The table shows around 30,000 distinct CDR3 sequences, with about 12% occurring only once. The sequenced material came from PBMCs or a T cell subset sorted from them (not recorded which). The receptors were sampled from an adult woman who had mild COVID-19 (a few samples of this study predate the infection). Cell type and time point are not known.

The sample holds many counts of this clonotype. The chain combines TRBV18 with TRBJ2-7; D unclear. This CDR3 spans 12 amino acids. Germline CDR1 is KGHSH and CDR2 is LQKENI. Trimming left V 3 bases short and J 6 bases short, with 9 bases between. CDR3 amino acids: CASSPATREQYF. CDR3 nucleotides: TGTGCCAGCTCACCTGCGACGCGCGAGCAGTACTTC. Looking up the rest from reference TRBV18 and TRBJ2-7 gives the full variable domain: NAGVMQNPRHLVRRRGQEARLRCSPMKGHSHVYWYRQLPEEGLKFMVYLQKENIIDESGMPKERFSAEFPKEGPSILRIQQVVRGDSAAYFCASSPATREQYFGPGTRLTVT.

By its share, this clonotype is medium-sized (0.01 to 0.1%). V and J are TRBV4-3 and TRBJ2-2, with unresolved D. V was pared by 0 bases and J by 5 bases, with 13 bases between. The germline gives CDR1 LGHNA, CDR2 YSLEER. This CDR3 spans 16 amino acids. CDR3 sequence (DNA): TGCGCCAGCAGCCAAGAAGGGCTAGGAAGGACCGGGGAGCTGTTTTTT. Translating gives CASSQEGLGRTGELFF.

This clonotype was observed many times. V is TRBV9 and J is TRBJ2-1; 12 positions match TRBD2. Germline assignment: CDR1 SGDLS and CDR2 YYNGEE. With V trimmed by 4 bases and J by 8 bases, 7 bases remained unmatched. CDR3 length: 15 residues. The CDR3 loop reads CASSSTSGGRDEQFF. The CDR3 DNA reads as TGTGCCAGCAGCTCGACTAGCGGGGGACGCGATGAGCAGTTCTTC.

This clonotype has ten or more counts. The chain uses TRBV5-1 and TRBJ2-1; 12 bases line up with TRBD2. The V gene end was trimmed by 3 bases and the J gene end by 7 bases; junction bases not matched to a gene: 8. This CDR3 has 16 residues. Germline CDR1 SGHRS, CDR2 YFSETQ. This CDR3 reads CASSSRTSGTGNEQFF. As DNA, the CDR3 is TGCGCCAGCAGCTCCAGGACTAGCGGGACCGGGAATGAGCAGTTCTTC.

Of note for this clonotype: A much larger clone sits a single nucleotide away, making a read error possible. The chain combines TRBV20-1 with TRBJ2-5; D may be TRBD2 (6 bases). Germline CDR1 reads DFQATT; CDR2 reads SNEGSKA (reference sequence). Between the trimmed V and J ends, which lost 1 base and 2 bases, there was a span of 14 bases. The CDR3 is 15 amino acids. The CDR3 DNA reads TGCAGTGCTAGAGGGGGGGTGAGTGCTCAAGAGACCCAGTACTTC. This encodes CSARGGVSAQETQYF.

This clonotype was seen ten or more times. J is TRBJ1-5 and V is TRBV6-1; D uncertain. CDR3 length: 15 amino acids. V lost 3 bases and J lost 7, with 16 bases in between. Per germline, CDR1 MNHNS and CDR2 SASEGT. CDR3 in amino acids: CASSDATHRGQPQHF. CDR3 sequence (DNA): TGTGCCAGCAGTGATGCGACCCACCGGGGACAGCCCCAGCATTTT.

This clonotype was seen many times. The chain joins TRBV7-9 to TRBJ1-3; D uncertain. V lost 6 bases, J lost 2 bases, and 11 bases lay in between. Germline V lookup: CDR1 SEHNR, CDR2 FQNEAQ (reference sequence). The CDR3 is 14 residues long. This CDR3 reads CASSARFAGNTIYF. CDR3 DNA sequence: TGTGCCAGCAGTGCGAGGTTTGCTGGAAACACCATATATTTT.

By frequency in the sample, this clonotype is medium-sized (0.01 to 0.1%). The chain has TRBV6-6 and TRBJ2-3, with a tentative D call TRBD2 (6 bases). CDR3 length: 13 residues. Germline CDR1 reads MNHNY; CDR2 reads SVGAGI (reference sequence). Between the trimmed V and J ends, which lost 5 bases and 4 bases, there was a span of 10 bases. CDR3 region: CASSHRESDTQYF. In nucleotides, the CDR3 is TGTGCCAGCAGTCACCGGGAGTCAGATACGCAGTATTTT.

This clonotype has a count of ten or more. The gene calls are TRBV2 and TRBJ2-7, with 10 bases matching TRBD2. V lost 8 bases, J lost 5 bases, and 6 bases stayed unmatched. Germline V gene lookup returns CDR1 SNHLY and CDR2 FYNNEI. The CDR3 is 13 amino acids. CDR3 sequence (DNA): TGTGCCAGCGTGGAACTAGCGGGAAACGAGCAGTACTTC. Encoded protein: CASVELAGNEQYF. Looking up the rest from reference TRBV2 and TRBJ2-7 gives the full variable domain: EPEVTQTPSHQVTQMGQEVILRCVPISNHLYFYWYRQILGQKVEFLVSFYNNEISEKSEIFDDQFSVERPDGSNFTLKIRSTKLEDSAMYFCASVELAGNEQYFGPGTRLTVT.

This clonotype has at least ten counts. The V and J genes are TRBV6-5 and TRBJ2-3, with D possibly being TRBD1 or TRBD2 (5 bases each). The CDR3 contains 14 residues. The V end lost 5 bases, the J end lost 2 bases, and 11 bases lay between the germline ends. Per the germline V gene, CDR1 is MNHEY and CDR2 is SVGAGI. CDR3 sequence: CASSLGVTTDTQYF. DNA for the CDR3: TGTGCCAGCAGTCTGGGGGTTACCACAGATACGCAGTATTTT.

This clonotype occurred many times. V usage is TRBV7-7 and J usage is TRBJ2-3, with D hard to call. Between the trimmed V and J ends, which lost 2 bases and 1 base, there was a span of 7 bases. The germline gives CDR1 SSHAT, CDR2 FNYEAQ (reference sequence). The CDR3 runs 14 residues. Here the CDR3 reads CASSLSPGTDTQYF. Here the CDR3 DNA reads TGTGCCAGCAGCTTATCGCCTGGCACAGATACGCAGTATTTT.

The table lists this clonotype with many counts. The rearrangement links TRBV9 to TRBJ1-2, with 11 bases matching TRBD1. Trimming at V came to 4 bases and at J to 8 bases, leaving 4 bases not matched to a gene. Germline values: CDR1 SGDLS, CDR2 YYNGEE. The CDR3 sequence is 13 residues long. As DNA, the CDR3 is TGTGCCAGCAGCACGGGACAGGGGGACGGCTACACCTTC. As protein: CASSTGQGDGYTF.

This clonotype was observed many times. V gene TRBV7-9 combines with J gene TRBJ2-5; 10 bases fit TRBD1. The CDR3 runs 16 residues. V was pared by 4 bases and J by 4 bases, with 9 bases of the junction left unmatched. Germline loops: CDR1 SEHNR, CDR2 FQNEAQ (reference sequence). DNA of the CDR3: TGTGCCAGCAGCTCGGACAGGGGGAGCGTAGGAGAGACCCAGTACTTC. Translated, it gives CASSSDRGSVGETQYF.

Many counts were recorded for this clonotype. The CDR3 protein is CASSLTRTNEQFF. The DNA for the CDR3 is TGTGCCAGCAGTTTAACGCGGACCAATGAGCAGTTCTTC. This chain uses TRBV27 with TRBJ2-1; no clear D. CDR3 length equals 13 residues. Trimming shortened V by 2 bases and J by 6 bases, and 8 bases separated the two germline ends. Per the germline V gene, CDR1 is MNHEY and CDR2 is SMNVEV (reference sequence).

This clonotype was observed at least ten times. This sequence joins TRBV11-2 and TRBJ2-3, with unresolved D. V was clipped by 2 bases and J by 7 bases, with 10 bases between them. The CDR3 has 13 amino acids. The germline V gene has CDR1 SGHAT and CDR2 FQNNGV. The CDR3 sequence: CASSLTGPNTQYF. CDR3 DNA sequence: TGTGCCAGCAGCTTAACGGGTCCAAATACGCAGTATTTT.

This clonotype was seen a few times. This chain connects TRBV4-1 to TRBJ1-1; perhaps TRBD1 as D (5 bases). The CDR3 is 16 residues long. The germline V gene encodes CDR1 MGHRA and CDR2 YSYEKL. Trimming pared 0 bases from V and 5 bases from J, leaving 16 bases between. As DNA, the CDR3 is TGCGCCAGCAGCCAAGATGGGGGGGTGGGGAAAACTGAAGCTTTCTTT. Its protein is CASSQDGGVGKTEAFF.

This clonotype has at least ten counts. V usage is TRBV5-1 and J usage is TRBJ1-1; 11 nucleotides align to TRBD1. The CDR3 runs to 16 residues. The germline gives CDR1 SGHRS, CDR2 YFSETQ. After removal of 4 bases from V and 4 bases from J, the junction contained 9 bases not matched to a gene. Written as DNA, the CDR3 is TGCGCCAGCAGCCACCGGGACAGGGGGTTGGGCACTGAAGCTTTCTTT. Residues: CASSHRDRGLGTEAFF.

This clonotype showed up many times. In DNA form, the CDR3 reads TGTGCCAGCAGCCTGAGGACAGTATTTGAAGAGACCCAGTACTTC. Protein: CASSLRTVFEETQYF. This chain joins TRBV3-1 and TRBJ2-5; D is perhaps TRBD1 (6 bases). The CDR3 has 15 residues. The V gene lost 4 bases and the J gene lost 3 bases, with 15 bases spanning the gap. The germline V gene has CDR1 LGHDT and CDR2 YNNKEL (reference sequence).

Many counts were recorded for this clonotype. V is TRBV18 and J is TRBJ1-4, with D hard to call. V was shortened by 3 bases and J by 8 bases, with 10 bases between the two germline ends. This CDR3 spans 13 amino acids. Germline V gives CDR1 KGHSH, CDR2 LQKENI. The DNA of the CDR3 is TGTGCCAGCTCACCGGCCATAAACGAAAAACTGTTTTTT. It codes for CASSPAINEKLFF.

This chain uses TRBV6-1 with TRBJ2-7, with D possibly TRBD1 on 6 matching bases. There are 14 residues in the CDR3. Germline values: CDR1 MNHNS, CDR2 SASEGT. Trimming took 6 bases from V and 2 from J, leaving 14 bases between them. CDR3: CASSAQGGPYEQYF. CDR3 in DNA: TGTGCCAGCAGCGCGCAAGGGGGTCCCTACGAGCAGTACTTC.

This chain uses TRBV4-1 with TRBJ1-2, with 7 positions matching TRBD1. Per the germline V gene, CDR1 is MGHRA and CDR2 is YSYEKL. The trim removed 4 bases at V and 8 bases at J, leaving 7 bases unmatched. This CDR3 is 13 amino acids long. CDR3 residues: CASSPRDSRGYTF. The CDR3 DNA reads as TGCGCCAGCAGCCCGCGGGACAGTAGAGGCTACACCTTC.

This clonotype was found many times. This chain connects TRBV5-1 to TRBJ2-3; 11 nucleotides match TRBD2. CDR3 length: 17 residues. Per germline, CDR1 SGHRS and CDR2 YFSETQ. The junction had 5 bases not matched to a gene; V was cut back by 0 bases and J by 2 bases. This CDR3 reads CASSLEASGGPTDTQYF. The CDR3 bases are TGCGCCAGCAGCTTGGAGGCTAGCGGGGGGCCCACAGATACGCAGTATTTT.

This clonotype was observed many times. A read error may produce the germline difference seen at one junction end. This chain connects TRBV11-3 to TRBJ1-2, with 9 bases identical to TRBD1. The CDR3 extends over 15 amino acids. Germline loops: CDR1 SGHNT, CDR2 YENEEA. DNA for the CDR3: TGTGCCAGCAGCCTAGACTCACAGGGGGCGGTAGGCTACACCTTC. Protein product: CASSLDSQGAVGYTF. Full variable domain (remainder filled in from reference TRBV11-3 and TRBJ1-2): EAGVVQSPRYKIIEKKQPVAFWCNPISGHNTLYWYLQNLGQGPELLIRYENEEAVDDSQLPKDRFSAERLKGVDSTLKIQPAELGDSAVYLCASSLDSQGAVGYTFGSGTRLTVV.

This clonotype came up many times. The chain combines TRBV7-2 with TRBJ1-1, with D maybe TRBD1 (6 bases). The CDR3 has 15 amino acids. Trimming cost V 5 bases and J 1 base, with 14 bases left between them. Germline-derived CDR1 and CDR2 are SGHTA and FQGNSA. CDR3 nucleotide sequence: TGTGCCAGCAGCCCCAGGGGTGGGGGGAACACTGAAGCTTTCTTT. It encodes CASSPRGGGNTEAFF.

This clonotype was counted at least ten times. As DNA, the CDR3 is TGTGCCAGCAGCCTATATGGGGAGACCCAGTACTTC. This encodes CASSLYGETQYF. The chain joins TRBV12-3 or TRBV12-4 to TRBJ2-5; no firm D call. The CDR3 spans 12 residues. V lost 6 bases, J lost 5 bases, and 10 bases lay in between.